Here is one T cell receptor (beta chain) with its context. What this receptor recognizes is not known. Per-nucleotide qualities are absent, and no much larger clonotype sits a single base away. Donors were a few dozen systemically healthy Caucasian individuals from Russia aged roughly 6 to 90 years. Around 10 milliliters of peripheral blood were collected from each donor into EDTA-treated Vacutainer tubes. Ficoll-Paque density-gradient centrifugation was used to isolate PBMCs, with at least 7 million obtained per sample. Trizol reagent was used to extract total RNA from PBMCs, with at least 6 micrograms per sample. The percentages of naive CD45RAhigh/CD27high T cells were determined by flow cytometry on a PBMC aliquot from every donor. The protocol used for the library was 5' RACE. Sequencing was carried out with an Illumina HiSeq 2500. A second PCR of roughly 7 to 12 cycles was run with a J-beta primer mix and a sample-barcoded 5' primer. Each TCR beta cDNA molecule received a unique molecular identifier from a template-switch 5' adaptor carrying 12 random nucleotides. Each sample yielded at least 2.5 million CDR3-containing paired-end reads. All of the RNA was converted into first-strand cDNA using the Mint cDNA synthesis kit, with a TRBC-specific oligonucleotide serving as the primer. After uracil-DNA glycosylase treatment, a first 18-cycle PCR used universal primers M1SS and BC2_uni_R on all cDNA. The source study handled its data this way. Normalization of each sample was performed by random selection of 1 million high-quality reads, each carrying a distinct molecular identifier. Instead of being binned into consensus sequences, reads that shared molecular identifiers were thrown out. CDR3 identification, clonotype clustering and error correction used MiTCR with a Q25 quality threshold and the strictest error-elimination algorithm. Lower-bound total TCR beta diversity was estimated with a nonparametric unseen species model using Euler transformation. TCRdb trimmed the raw reads at Q25, called clones with MiXCR and kept productive beta chains. Each entry merges the rows of one CDR3 protein and shows their most common DNA and genes. V and J calls and clone size were set by TCRdb, not the authors. The sample has 800,000 to 1,300,000 distinct CDR3 sequences on record, 25% of them singletons. The ten biggest clones cover approximately 0.79% of the sample.

The sample is drawn from a study of blood T cells in healthy people across ages (dated by TCRdb to about 2015). Regarding the study in general: In model experiments, roughly one uniquely barcoded TCR beta cDNA molecule per two T cells was captured by template switching. To track age-related changes in TCR beta repertoire diversity, the study relied on deep sequencing normalized with unique cDNA molecular identifiers. Four age groups were formed from the donors: young (average 16 years), middle-aged (just under 40), aged (around 68) and long-lived (82). Using the same blood draw, the study looked at two additional independent replicas of 1 million unique cDNA reads for two donors, one aged 18 to 30 and the other aged 80 or older.

Here is what the overall study found, with its caveats: Because profiling used bulk unsorted PBMCs, naive and antigen-experienced compartments could not be compared conclusively. Donor CMV infection status was unknown, potentially confounding age-related changes in expanded clonotypes. As age increased, observed TCR beta diversity per million T cells dropped in a roughly linear way, and a significant reduction was already evident by age around 41. A strong correlation was found between observed TCR beta diversity and the percentage of naive T cells measured by flow cytometry. Estimates of total diversity based on one million sequenced T cells were considered lower bounds and underestimates. Compared with the aged group, the long-lived group had more naive CD4+ T cells, fewer expanded clones and increased TCR diversity, a pattern suggesting age selection.

Spanning cysteine to phenylalanine, the CDR3 consists of 16 amino acids. Only CDR3 DNA remains: 48 bases, in frame from the first base. The germline ends are 23 bases apart after V is trimmed by 6 bases and J by 5 bases. Reading the germline V gene gives CDR1 MNHEY and CDR2 SVGEGT. The sample also formed part of further work on T cells of mothers and their children. Reported in the second study: The donors were nine systemically healthy Caucasian individuals, made up of three mothers and their six children. cDNA synthesis consumed the entire amount of extracted RNA, loaded at about 1.5 ug RNA in each 15 ul reaction. In the second PCR, the M1S primer added sample barcodes and 2-4 random nucleotides. More than 8 million TCR beta CDR3 reads were obtained from each mother, and 2.5 million to 3 million reads were obtained from each child. TCR recombination output is similarly shaped by thymic selection in related and unrelated pairs, with a minor effect exerted by inherited differences. Related mother-child pairs always showed normalized repertoire overlap that was slightly higher than in unrelated mother-child pairs, though the difference was never significant. Persistent microchimeric T cell clones were not detected, at a sensitivity of approximately 100 clones per million clonotypes. To look for features that set related mother-child pairs apart from unrelated individuals, the researchers ran deep NGS to compare the TCR beta repertoires of mothers and children. Mothers averaged roughly 40 +/- 4 years of age and children averaged 11 +/- 4 years. Libraries were sequenced on Illumina HiSeq 2000 with 100+100 nt paired-end reads after adapter ligation with NEBNext reagents. Mother and child libraries were prepared a month apart and sequenced in separate runs to prevent cross-contamination. Each donor had between 500,000 and 2,000,000 distinct TCR beta clonotypes identified. Naive TCR beta clonotypes were estimated from low-frequency clonotypes matched to each donor's FACS-determined naive share, without sorting.

Recombination connected TRBV6-2 or TRBV6-3 to TRBJ2-7; no confident D gene assignment can be made. This TCR came from a girl aged 2-9 years in good health. The sample comprised blood. The nucleotide sequence is TGTGCCAGCAGCGATACCTCGGTGTATCTGGCGGACGAGCAGTACTTC. It translates as CASSDTSVYLADEQYF.